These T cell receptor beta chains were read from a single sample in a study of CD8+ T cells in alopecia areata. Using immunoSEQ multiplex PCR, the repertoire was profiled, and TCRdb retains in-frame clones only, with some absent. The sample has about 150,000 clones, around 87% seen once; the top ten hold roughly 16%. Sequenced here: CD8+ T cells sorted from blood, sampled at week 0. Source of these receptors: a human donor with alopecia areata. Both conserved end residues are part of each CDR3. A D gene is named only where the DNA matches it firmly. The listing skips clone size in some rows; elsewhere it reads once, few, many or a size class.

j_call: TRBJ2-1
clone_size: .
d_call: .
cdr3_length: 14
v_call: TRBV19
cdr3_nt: TGTGCCAGTAGTATAGTTGATCGTGGTCCAGGGTGGTTCTTC
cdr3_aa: CASSIVDRGPGWFF

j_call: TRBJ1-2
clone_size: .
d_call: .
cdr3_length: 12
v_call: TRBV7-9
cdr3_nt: TGTGCCAGCAGCTTATACAGAGATGGCTACACCTTC
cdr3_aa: CASSLYRDGYTF

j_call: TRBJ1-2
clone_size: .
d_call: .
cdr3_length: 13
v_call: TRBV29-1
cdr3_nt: TGCAGCGTGCAAACACGGGGCGTCTATGGCTACACCTTC
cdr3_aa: CSVQTRGVYGYTF

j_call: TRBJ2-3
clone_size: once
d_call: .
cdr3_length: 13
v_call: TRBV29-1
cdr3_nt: TGCAGCGTTGATCCCATAGGCACAGATACGCAGTATTTT
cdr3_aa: CSVDPIGTDTQYF

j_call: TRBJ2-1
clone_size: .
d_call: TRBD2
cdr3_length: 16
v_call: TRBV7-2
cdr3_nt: TGTGCCAGCAGCGTTAGCGGGAGGGGCTCCTACAATGAGCAGTTCTTC
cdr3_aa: CASSVSGRGSYNEQFF

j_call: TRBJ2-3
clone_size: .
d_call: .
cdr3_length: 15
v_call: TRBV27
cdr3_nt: TGTGCCAGCAGTTTCCGGGCGAGGGGCACAGATACGCAGTATTTT
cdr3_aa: CASSFRARGTDTQYF

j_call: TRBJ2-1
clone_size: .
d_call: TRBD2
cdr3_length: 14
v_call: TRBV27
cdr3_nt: TGTGCCAGCTTACTAGCGGGAGGGCACAATGAGCAGTTCTTC
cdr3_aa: CASLLAGGHNEQFF

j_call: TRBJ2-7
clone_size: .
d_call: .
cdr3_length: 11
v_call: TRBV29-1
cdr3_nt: TGCAGCGTTGAAGTTCACCACGAGCAGTACTTC
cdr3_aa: CSVEVHHEQYF

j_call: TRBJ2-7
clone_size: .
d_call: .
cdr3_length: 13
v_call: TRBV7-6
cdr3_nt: TGTGCCAGCAGCCAACCCGGGGGTTACGAGCAGTACTTC
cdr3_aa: CASSQPGGYEQYF

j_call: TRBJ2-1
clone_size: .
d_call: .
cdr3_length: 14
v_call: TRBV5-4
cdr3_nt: TGTGCCAGCAGCTTGGAAAGGGGCCTCAATGAGCAGTTCTTC
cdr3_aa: CASSLERGLNEQFF

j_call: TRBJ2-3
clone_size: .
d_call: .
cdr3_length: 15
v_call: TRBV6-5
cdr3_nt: TGTGCCAGCAGTCATGACAGGACTTACACAGATACGCAGTATTTT
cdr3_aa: CASSHDRTYTDTQYF

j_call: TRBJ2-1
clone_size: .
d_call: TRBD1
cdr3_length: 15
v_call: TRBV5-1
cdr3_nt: TGCGCCAGCAGTCTTCCGGGACAGGGCAGGGATGAGCAGTTCTTC
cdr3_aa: CASSLPGQGRDEQFF

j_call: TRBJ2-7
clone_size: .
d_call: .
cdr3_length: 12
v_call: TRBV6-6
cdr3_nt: TGTGCCAGCAGGGACTTACCCTACGAGCAGTACTTC
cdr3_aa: CASRDLPYEQYF

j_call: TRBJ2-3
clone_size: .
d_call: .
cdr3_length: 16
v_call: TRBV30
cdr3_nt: TGTGCCTGGAGTCCGGGTCGAGGCGGGGGCCAAGATACGCAGTATTTT
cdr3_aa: CAWSPGRGGGQDTQYF

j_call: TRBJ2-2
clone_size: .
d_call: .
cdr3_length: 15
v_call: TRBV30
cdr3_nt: TGTGCCTGGACCCCCGGACCACGACGGACCGGGGAGCTGTTTTTT
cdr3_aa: CAWTPGPRRTGELFF

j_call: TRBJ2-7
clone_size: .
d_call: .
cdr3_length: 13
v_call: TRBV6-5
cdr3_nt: TGTGCCAGCAGTCTCCGGGACCCCTACGAGCAGTACTTC
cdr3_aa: CASSLRDPYEQYF

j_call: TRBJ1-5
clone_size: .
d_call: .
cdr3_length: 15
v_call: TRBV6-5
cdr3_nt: TGTGCCAGCAGTTACTTGGGGGGGGGCAATCAGCCCCAGCATTTT
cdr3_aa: CASSYLGGGNQPQHF

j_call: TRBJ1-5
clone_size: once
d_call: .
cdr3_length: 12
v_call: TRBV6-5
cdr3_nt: TGTGCCAGCAGTTACTCTGGGCAGCCCCAGCATTTT
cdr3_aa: CASSYSGQPQHF

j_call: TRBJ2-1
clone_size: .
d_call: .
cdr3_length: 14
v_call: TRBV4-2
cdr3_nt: TGTGCCAGCAGCCCCGGGGTGGGTCCGGATGAGCAGTTCTTC
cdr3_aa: CASSPGVGPDEQFF

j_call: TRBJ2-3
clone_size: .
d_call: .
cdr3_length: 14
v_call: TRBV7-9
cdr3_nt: TGTGCCAGCAGCCCTCTAGCGTTAACAGATACGCAGTATTTT
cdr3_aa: CASSPLALTDTQYF

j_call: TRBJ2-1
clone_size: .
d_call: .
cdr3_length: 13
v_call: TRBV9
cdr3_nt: TGTGCCAGCAGCCACCAGGGCCCCAATGAGCAGTTCTTC
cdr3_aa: CASSHQGPNEQFF

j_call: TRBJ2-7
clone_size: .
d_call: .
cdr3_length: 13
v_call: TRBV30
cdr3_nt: TGTGCCTGGAGTGTAAAGGGAGGCTACGAGCAGTACTTC
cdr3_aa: CAWSVKGGYEQYF

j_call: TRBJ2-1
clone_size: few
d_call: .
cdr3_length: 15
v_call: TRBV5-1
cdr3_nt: TGCGCCACTCGTCAACTAGCTAATTCCTACAATGAGCAGTTCTTC
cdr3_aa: CATRQLANSYNEQFF

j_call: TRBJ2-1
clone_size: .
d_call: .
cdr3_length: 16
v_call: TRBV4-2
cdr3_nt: TGTGCCAGCAGCCAAGATTCAGTCCTCTCCTACAATGAGCAGTTCTTC
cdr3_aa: CASSQDSVLSYNEQFF

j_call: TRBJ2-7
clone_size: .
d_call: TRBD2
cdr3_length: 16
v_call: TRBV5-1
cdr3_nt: TGCGCCAGCAGCCCTCGTGCAGCGGGACTCTCCTACGAGCAGTACTTC
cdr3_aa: CASSPRAAGLSYEQYF

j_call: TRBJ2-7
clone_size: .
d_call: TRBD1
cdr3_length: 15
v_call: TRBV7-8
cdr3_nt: TGTGCCAGCAGCCCCACGGGACAGGGGTCCTACGAGCAGTACTTC
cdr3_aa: CASSPTGQGSYEQYF

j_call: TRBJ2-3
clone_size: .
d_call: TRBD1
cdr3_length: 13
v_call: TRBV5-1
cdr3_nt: TGCGCCAGCAGCTCCGGACAGGGGAATACGCAGTATTTT
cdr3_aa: CASSSGQGNTQYF

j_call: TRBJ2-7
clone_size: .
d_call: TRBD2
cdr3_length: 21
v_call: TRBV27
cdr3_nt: TGTGCCAGCAGTCAAATAACAGGGTCTCCTAGCGGGGGGACCCTCCCCTACGAGCAGTACTTC
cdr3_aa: CASSQITGSPSGGTLPYEQYF

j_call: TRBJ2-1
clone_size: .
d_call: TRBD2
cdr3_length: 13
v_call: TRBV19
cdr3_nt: TGTGCCAGTACTCTAGCGGGAGTTAGTGAGCAGTTCTTC
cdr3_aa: CASTLAGVSEQFF

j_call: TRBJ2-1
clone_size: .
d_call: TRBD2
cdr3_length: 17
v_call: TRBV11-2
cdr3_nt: TGTGCCAGCAGCCCCCGGACTAGCGGGGGGGCTGACAATGAGCAGTTCTTC
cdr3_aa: CASSPRTSGGADNEQFF

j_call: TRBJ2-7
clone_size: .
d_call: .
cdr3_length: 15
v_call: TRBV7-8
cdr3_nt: TGTGCCAGCAGCTTAGTCAAGGCCAGCTCCTACGAGCAGTACTTC
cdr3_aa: CASSLVKASSYEQYF

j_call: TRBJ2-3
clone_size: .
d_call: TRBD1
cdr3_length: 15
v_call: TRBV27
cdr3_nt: TGTGCCAGCAGTTTCCCGGGACAGGGGGAGGATACGCAGTATTTT
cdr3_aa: CASSFPGQGEDTQYF

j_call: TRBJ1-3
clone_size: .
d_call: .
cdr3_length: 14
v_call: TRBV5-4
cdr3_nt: TGTGCCAGCACCTTCCAGGGCTCTGGAAACACCATATATTTT
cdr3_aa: CASTFQGSGNTIYF